This T cell receptor beta chain was sequenced during a study of OX40 agonist ivuxolimab in advanced cancers. Baseline was the first blood sampling point, followed by cycle 4 day 1 and cycle 7 day 1. The repertoire was sequenced with immunoSEQ multiplex PCR; TCRdb's copy has only in-frame clones and lacks some. Among about 75,000 clones, 90% were seen once, and the ten largest hold 0.3% to 0.4%. Study findings and constraints: At 0.1 to 3.0 mg/kg, clonal expansion of CD4+ and CD8+ blood T cells had occurred by week 6. The average count of expanded clones was higher among CD8+ T cells than among CD4+.

Trimming pared 4 bases from V and 0 bases from J, leaving 4 bases between. Germline CDR1 reads SGHDN; CDR2 reads FVKESK. This CDR3 is built from 13 residues. A remark on this clone: The antigen is unknown.

This clonotype was sampled from an adult with an advanced solid tumor such as melanoma, head and neck, liver or kidney cancer. This chain links TRBV14 with TRBJ1-3; D is unclear. The sample consisted of CD4+ or CD8+ T cells sorted from blood, taken in a trial of the OX40 agonist ivuxolimab. Written as DNA, the CDR3 is TGTGCCAGCAGCCCTTTCTCTGGAAACACCATATATTTT. Its protein is CASSPFSGNTIYF.